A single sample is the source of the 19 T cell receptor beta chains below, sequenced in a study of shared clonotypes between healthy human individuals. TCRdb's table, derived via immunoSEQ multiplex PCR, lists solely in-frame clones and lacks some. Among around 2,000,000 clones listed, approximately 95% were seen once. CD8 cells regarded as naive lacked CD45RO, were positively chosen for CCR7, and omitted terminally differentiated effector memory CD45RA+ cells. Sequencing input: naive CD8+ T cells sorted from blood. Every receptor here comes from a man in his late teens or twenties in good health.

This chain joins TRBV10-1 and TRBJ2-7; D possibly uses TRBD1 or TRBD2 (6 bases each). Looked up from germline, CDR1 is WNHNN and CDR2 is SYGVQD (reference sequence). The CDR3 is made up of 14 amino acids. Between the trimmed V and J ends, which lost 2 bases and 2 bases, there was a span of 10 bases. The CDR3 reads CASSELRGPYEQYF. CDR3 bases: TGCGCCAGCAGTGAGCTCCGGGGGCCCTACGAGCAGTACTTC.

The chain's CDR3 is CASSLPGMLGEQYF. Here the CDR3 DNA reads TGTGCCAGCAGCTTACCCGGGATGCTGGGCGAGCAGTACTTC. The chain couples TRBV7-9 to TRBJ2-7; TRBD2 is a possible D gene (5 bases). V lost 2 bases to trimming and J lost 6 bases, with 14 bases between them. The CDR3 runs to 14 residues. Germline V gene data show CDR1 as SEHNR and CDR2 as FQNEAQ (reference sequence).

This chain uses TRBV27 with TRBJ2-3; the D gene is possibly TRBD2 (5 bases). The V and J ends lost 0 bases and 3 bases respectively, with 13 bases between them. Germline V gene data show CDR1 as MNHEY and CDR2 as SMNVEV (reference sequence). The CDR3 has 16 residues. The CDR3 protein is CASSLSVDYMTDTQYF. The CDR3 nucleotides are TGTGCCAGCAGTTTATCGGTCGACTACATGACAGATACGCAGTATTTT.

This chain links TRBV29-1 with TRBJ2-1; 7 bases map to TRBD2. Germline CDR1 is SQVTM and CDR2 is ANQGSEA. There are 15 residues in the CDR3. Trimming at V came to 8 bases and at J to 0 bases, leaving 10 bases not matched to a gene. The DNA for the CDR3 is TGCAGCTCCAGCCGGGGGGTGAGCTCCTACAATGAGCAGTTCTTC. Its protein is CSSSRGVSSYNEQFF.

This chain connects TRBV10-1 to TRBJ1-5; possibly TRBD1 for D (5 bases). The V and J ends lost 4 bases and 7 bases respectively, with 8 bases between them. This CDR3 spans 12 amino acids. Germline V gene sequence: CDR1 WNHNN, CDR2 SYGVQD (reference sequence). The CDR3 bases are TGCGCCAGCAGTGGACAGTGGCAGCCCCAGCATTTT. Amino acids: CASSGQWQPQHF.

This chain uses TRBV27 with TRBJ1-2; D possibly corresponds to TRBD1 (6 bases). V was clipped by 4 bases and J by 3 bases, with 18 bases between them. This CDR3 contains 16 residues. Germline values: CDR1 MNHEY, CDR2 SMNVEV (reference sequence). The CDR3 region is CASSSYTGIADYGYTF. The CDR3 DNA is TGTGCCAGCAGTTCGTATACAGGGATCGCTGACTATGGCTACACCTTC.

This chain's CDR3 is CASSQGPAGGRETQYF. The CDR3 region has the DNA TGCGCCAGCAGCCAAGGCCCAGCGGGAGGACGGGAGACCCAGTACTTC. The rearrangement links TRBV4-1 to TRBJ2-5, with 9 nucleotides matching TRBD2. Germline lookup yields CDR1 MGHRA and CDR2 YSYEKL. With V trimmed by 1 base and J by 5 bases, 8 bases remained unmatched. CDR3 length equals 16 residues.

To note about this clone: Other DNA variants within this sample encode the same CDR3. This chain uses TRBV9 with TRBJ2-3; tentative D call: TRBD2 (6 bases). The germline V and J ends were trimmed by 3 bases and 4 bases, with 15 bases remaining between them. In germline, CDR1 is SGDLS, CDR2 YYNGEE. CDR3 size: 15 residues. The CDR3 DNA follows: TGTGCCAGCAGCGCGTCCGGGACTTCAGCAGATACGCAGTATTTT. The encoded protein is CASSASGTSADTQYF.

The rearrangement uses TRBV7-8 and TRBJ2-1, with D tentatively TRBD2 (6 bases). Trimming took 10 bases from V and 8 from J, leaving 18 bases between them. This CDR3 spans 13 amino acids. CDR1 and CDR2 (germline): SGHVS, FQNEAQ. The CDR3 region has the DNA TGTGCCACCTCGGGAGAAGGGGTCGATGAGCAGTTCTTC. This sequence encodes CATSGEGVDEQFF.

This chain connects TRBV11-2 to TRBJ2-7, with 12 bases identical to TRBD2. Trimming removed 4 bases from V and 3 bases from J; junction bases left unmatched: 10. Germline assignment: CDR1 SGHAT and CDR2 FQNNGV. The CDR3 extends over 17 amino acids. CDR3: CASSSTSGGNKDYEQYF. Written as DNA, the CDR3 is TGTGCCAGCAGCTCAACTAGCGGGGGGAATAAAGACTACGAGCAGTACTTC.

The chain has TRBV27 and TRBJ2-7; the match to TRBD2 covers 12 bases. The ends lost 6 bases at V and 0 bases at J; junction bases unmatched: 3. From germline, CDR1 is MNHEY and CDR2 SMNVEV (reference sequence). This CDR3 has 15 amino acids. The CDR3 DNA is TGTGCCAGCAGCCGGGGACTAGCGGGCTCCTACGAGCAGTACTTC. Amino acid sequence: CASSRGLAGSYEQYF.

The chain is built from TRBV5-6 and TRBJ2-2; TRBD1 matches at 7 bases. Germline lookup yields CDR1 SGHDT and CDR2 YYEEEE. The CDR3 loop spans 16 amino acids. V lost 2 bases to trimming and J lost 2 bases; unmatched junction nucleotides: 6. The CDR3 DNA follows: TGTGCCAGCAGCTTCCTAGGGACAGCCAACACCGGGGAGCTGTTTTTT. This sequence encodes CASSFLGTANTGELFF.

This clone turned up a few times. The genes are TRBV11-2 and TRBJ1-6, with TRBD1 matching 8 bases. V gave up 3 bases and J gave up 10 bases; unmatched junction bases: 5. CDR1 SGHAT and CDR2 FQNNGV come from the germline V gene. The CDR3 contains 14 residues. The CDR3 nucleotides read TGTGCCAGCAGCTTCGGACAGGGCGGCTCACCCCTCCACTTT. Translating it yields CASSFGQGGSPLHF.

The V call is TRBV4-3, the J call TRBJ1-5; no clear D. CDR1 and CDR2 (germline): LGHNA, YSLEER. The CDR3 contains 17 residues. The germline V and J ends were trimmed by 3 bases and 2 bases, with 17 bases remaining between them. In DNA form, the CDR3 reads TGCGCCAGCAGCCAGTACAAAGGGAATGAGGGCAATCAGCCCCAGCATTTT. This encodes CASSQYKGNEGNQPQHF.

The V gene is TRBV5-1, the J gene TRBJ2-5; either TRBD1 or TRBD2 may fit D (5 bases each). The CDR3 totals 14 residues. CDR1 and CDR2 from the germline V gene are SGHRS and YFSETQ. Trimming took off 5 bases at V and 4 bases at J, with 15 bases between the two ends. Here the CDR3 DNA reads TGCGCCAGCAGGTACGGGGCGCGAGTAGAGACCCAGTACTTC. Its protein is CASRYGARVETQYF.

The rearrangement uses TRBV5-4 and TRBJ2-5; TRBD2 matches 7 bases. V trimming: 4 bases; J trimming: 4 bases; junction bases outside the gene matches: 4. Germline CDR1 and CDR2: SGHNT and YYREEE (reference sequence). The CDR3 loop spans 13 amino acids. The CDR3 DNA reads TGTGCCAGCAGCCCTTGGGGGGGAGAGACCCAGTACTTC. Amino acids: CASSPWGGETQYF.

CDR3 in DNA: TGTGCCAGTAGCGCGGGACCGCACTCCTACGAGCAGTACTTC. Its protein product is CASSAGPHSYEQYF. The chain recombines TRBV19 with TRBJ2-7; possibly TRBD2 for D (6 bases). The CDR3 contains 14 residues. V lost 6 bases to trimming and J lost 0 bases, with 12 bases between them. Per germline, CDR1 LNHDA and CDR2 SQIVND (reference sequence).

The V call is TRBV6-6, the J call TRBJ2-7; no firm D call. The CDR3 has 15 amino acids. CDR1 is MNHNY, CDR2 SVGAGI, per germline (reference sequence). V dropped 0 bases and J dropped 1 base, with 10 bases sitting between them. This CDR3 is CASSYSAQLSYEQYF. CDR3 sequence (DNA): TGTGCCAGCAGTTACTCGGCACAACTTTCCTACGAGCAGTACTTC.

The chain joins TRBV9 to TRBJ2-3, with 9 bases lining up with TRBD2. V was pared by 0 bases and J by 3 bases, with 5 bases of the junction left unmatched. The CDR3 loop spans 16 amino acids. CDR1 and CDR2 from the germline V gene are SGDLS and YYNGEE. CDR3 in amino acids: CASSVAGGGATDTQYF. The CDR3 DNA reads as TGTGCCAGCAGCGTAGCAGGCGGGGGGGCTACAGATACGCAGTATTTT.